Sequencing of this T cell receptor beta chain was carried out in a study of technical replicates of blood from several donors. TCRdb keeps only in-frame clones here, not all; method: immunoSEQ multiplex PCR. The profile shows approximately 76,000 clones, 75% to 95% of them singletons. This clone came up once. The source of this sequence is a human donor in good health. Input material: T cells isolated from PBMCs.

The CDR3 nucleotides are TGCGCCAGCAGCAAGACAGGGGACGAGCAGTACTTC. This gives the protein CASSKTGDEQYF. V and J are TRBV5-1 and TRBJ2-7; 8 nucleotides align to TRBD1. CDR3 size: 12 residues. The ends lost 4 bases at V and 5 bases at J; junction bases unmatched: 2. The V gene's germline CDR1 is SGHRS and CDR2 YFSETQ.